The clone carrying this T cell receptor (beta chain) appeared a few times. As yet, its antigen is unknown. TCRdb processed the 5' RACE reads anew with MiXCR; each CDR3 protein has one entry. The data show hundreds of thousands of distinct CDR3 sequences, 21% seen once. Germline V lookup: CDR1 MNHEY, CDR2 SVGAGI. The CDR3 is 11 amino acids. Trimming left V 2 bases short and J 11 bases short, with 9 bases between. The entry originates in a study of identical twins. Whole-study results and caveats: For zero-insertion analyses, partial confounding could come from invariant MAIT and iNKT cells.

These data also featured in a second study, about T cells expressing NK-cell markers.

Sequenced sample: PBMCs. The chain links TRBV6-5 to TRBJ1-1; D is undetermined. The receptor's source is a woman aged 18-29 years in good health. DNA of the CDR3: TGTGCCAGCAGTTACGGCGGGTGGGCTTTCTTT. It yields the protein CASSYGGWAFF.